The present T cell receptor beta chain was sequenced within a study of T cell changes during pregnancy in multiple sclerosis (dated by TCRdb to the late 2010s). Regarding the study in general: Changes in the T cell repertoire over the course of pregnancy were examined in this study in women with multiple sclerosis.

Libraries were made using the immunoSEQ multiplex PCR assay. TCRdb took this table from immuneACCESS and kept in-frame rearrangements with V and J called. Such tables lack part of the clones; where checked against another copy, unresolved V genes explain under half of the gap, and the rest is unexplained. This sample holds 75,000 to 95,000 clones; just over 90% were observed only once. Approximately 2.5% of the sample lies in the top ten. This clone was observed once. Its antigen remains unidentified. No base-level quality is on record; no much larger clone is a single base apart. V and J are trimmed by 4 bases and 12 bases, and the gene matches miss 11 bases of the junction. The germline V gene encodes CDR1 MDHEN and CDR2 SYDVKM. The CDR3 starts with the cysteine, ends with the phenylalanine, and has 14 residues. Solely the CDR3 DNA is kept, with 42 bases framed from the first base.

Sequencing was performed on peripheral blood, taken in the second trimester of pregnancy. This receptor chain uses TRBV28 and TRBJ2-1; 8 nucleotides in the junction match TRBD2. The source is a female donor with multiple sclerosis, enrolled in a pregnancy study. The nucleotides are TGTGCCAGCAGTTCCTCCGGGACTAGTGACCTGCAGTTCTTC. The resulting protein is CASSSSGTSDLQFF.